This T cell receptor (beta chain) was captured in a study of blood T cell repertoires in COVID-19. Study as a whole: COVID-19 samples from acute and convalescent phases originated in the United States, Italy and Spain. T cells, B-cell-depleted T cells, or PBMCs provided the cDNA or gDNA that served as material.

CDR1 MNHEY and CDR2 SVGAGI come from the germline V gene. The CDR3 covers 13 residues. The V end lost 2 bases, the J end lost 7 bases, and 11 bases lay between the germline ends. Followed longitudinally, the Seattle patients had been enrolled during active infection. In the study's own analysis: Reference gene primer amplification yielded estimated nucleated cell counts. Profiled with immunoSEQ multiplex PCR; TCRdb holds only in-frame clones, not every one. V and J calls and clone size follow that table, whereas D and trimming were derived from the DNA. The sample holds about 530,000 clones, approximately 91% seen once.

This rearrangement joins TRBV6-5 to TRBJ1-2; no firm D call. Sequenced material: peripheral blood. The sequence was collected from a woman in her fifties or sixties with COVID-19, enrolled during active disease. The CDR3 region has the DNA TGTGCCAGCAGTTACGGACCTGAGGGTGGCTACACCTTC. Its protein product is CASSYGPEGGYTF.